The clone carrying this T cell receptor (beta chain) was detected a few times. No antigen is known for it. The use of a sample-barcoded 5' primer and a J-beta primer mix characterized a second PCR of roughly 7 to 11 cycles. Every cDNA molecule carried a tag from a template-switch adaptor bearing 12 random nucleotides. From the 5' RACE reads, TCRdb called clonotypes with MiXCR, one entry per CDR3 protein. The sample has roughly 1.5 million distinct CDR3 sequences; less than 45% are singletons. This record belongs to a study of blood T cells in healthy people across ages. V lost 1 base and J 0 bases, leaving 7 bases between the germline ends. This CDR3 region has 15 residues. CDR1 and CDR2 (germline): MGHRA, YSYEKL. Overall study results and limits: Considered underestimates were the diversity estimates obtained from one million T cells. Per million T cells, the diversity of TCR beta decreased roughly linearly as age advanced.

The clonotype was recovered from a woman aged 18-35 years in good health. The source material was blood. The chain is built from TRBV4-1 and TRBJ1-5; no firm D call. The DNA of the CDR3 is TGCGCCAGCAGCCAAGGAGTACTTAGCAATCAGCCCCAGCATTTT. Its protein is CASSQGVLSNQPQHF.